This is a list of T cell receptor beta chains from one sample in a study of beta chain features in type 1 diabetes. The method was immunoSEQ multiplex PCR; TCRdb's version includes in-frame clones alone and lacks a portion of them. The sample records around 240,000 clones, roughly 16% being singletons. The sample taken for sequencing was naive CD4+ T cells from blood. The source of these receptors is a man aged 25-45 years with type 1 diabetes. CDR3s include the opening cysteine and the closing phenylalanine or tryptophan. D genes are given only for firm matches. Clone size appears in some rows only: once, few, many, or a class for an expanded clone.

J	D	size	V	CDR3	DNA
TRBJ2-6	-	few	TRBV7-8	CASSLAELRANVLTF	TGTGCCAGCAGCTTAGCCGAGTTGAGGGCCAACGTCCTGACTTTC
TRBJ2-1	TRBD2	-	TRBV10-3	CAISDLASGYNEQFF	TGTGCCATCAGCGATTTGGCTAGCGGGTACAATGAGCAGTTCTTC
TRBJ1-5	-	-	TRBV18	CASSQNGGGNQPQHF	TGTGCCAGCTCACAGAATGGGGGAGGCAATCAGCCCCAGCATTTT
TRBJ1-2	TRBD1	-	TRBV29-1	CSVEQGQGYGYTF	TGCAGCGTTGAACAAGGACAGGGGTATGGCTACACCTTC
TRBJ2-7	-	-	TRBV28	CASSSSSAGYEQYF	TGTGCCAGCAGTTCTTCTAGCGCCGGCTACGAGCAGTACTTC
TRBJ2-3	TRBD2	few	TRBV4-3	CASSQERAGVDTQYF	TGCGCCAGCAGCCAAGAGAGAGCGGGAGTAGATACGCAGTATTTT
TRBJ2-7	-	-	TRBV7-9	CASSTPPGRTYEQYF	TGTGCCAGCAGCACACCACCCGGACGGACCTACGAGCAGTACTTC
TRBJ2-3	-	-	TRBV2	CASSEAGASDTQYF	TGTGCCAGCAGTGAAGCTGGGGCTTCAGATACGCAGTATTTT
TRBJ2-5	TRBD1	-	TRBV29-1	CSVADRGREETQYF	TGCAGCGTGGCGGACAGGGGGCGCGAGGAGACCCAGTACTTC
TRBJ2-7	TRBD2	-	TRBV4-3	CASSHTGTSGSSEQYF	TGCGCCAGCAGCCACACGGGGACTAGCGGGTCTTCCGAGCAGTACTTC
TRBJ2-2	TRBD1	few	TRBV10-3	CAISEGQGKAGELFF	TGTGCCATCAGTGAGGGACAGGGGAAGGCCGGGGAGCTGTTTTTT
TRBJ2-3	TRBD2	few	TRBV15	CATSNTAGGPVDTQYF	TGTGCCACCAGCAACACAGCGGGAGGGCCCGTAGATACGCAGTATTTT
TRBJ1-5	-	few	TRBV29-1	CSVGTDQPQHF	TGCAGCGTTGGAACTGATCAGCCCCAGCATTTT
TRBJ2-7	TRBD1	-	TRBV4-1	CASSPGQGARYEQYF	TGCGCCAGCAGCCCGGGACAGGGGGCGCGATACGAGCAGTACTTC
TRBJ2-1	TRBD2	few	TRBV7-8	CASSPGGAYNEQFF	TGTGCCAGCAGCCCCGGGGGGGCTTACAATGAGCAGTTCTTC
TRBJ2-3	TRBD2	few	TRBV4-2	CASSQTTSGIADTQYF	TGTGCCAGCAGCCAAACTACTAGCGGGATCGCAGATACGCAGTATTTT
TRBJ2-1	TRBD2	few	TRBV18	CASSPPSGRGNEQFF	TGTGCCAGCTCACCCCCTAGCGGGAGAGGTAATGAGCAGTTCTTC
TRBJ2-1	-	few	TRBV5-6	CASSLEDIEQFF	TGTGCCAGCAGCTTGGAAGACATCGAGCAGTTCTTC
TRBJ2-5	-	few	TRBV18	CASSPARETQYF	TGTGCCAGCTCACCCGCCAGAGAGACCCAGTACTTC
TRBJ2-7	-	-	TRBV29-1	CSVGDSGNLDGRNYEQYF	TGCAGCGTTGGGGATAGCGGCAACTTGGACGGTCGGAACTACGAGCAGTACTTC
TRBJ2-1	-	few	TRBV25-1	CASSGTRFGEQFF	TGTGCCAGCAGTGGGACTCGTTTCGGTGAGCAGTTCTTC
TRBJ2-7	TRBD1	few	TRBV7-2	CASSLVGTGTEQYF	TGTGCCAGCAGCTTAGTTGGGACAGGGACCGAGCAGTACTTC
TRBJ2-6	TRBD1	few	TRBV7-9	CASSSGQPNESGANVLTF	TGTGCCAGCAGCTCGGGACAGCCTAATGAATCTGGGGCCAACGTCCTGACTTTC
TRBJ2-1	-	few	TRBV28	CASSLGISEQFF	TGTGCCAGCAGTTTAGGGATCAGTGAGCAGTTCTTC
TRBJ1-5	-	-	TRBV2	CASSDGMRDQPQHF	TGTGCCAGCAGTGATGGGATGCGGGATCAGCCCCAGCATTTT
TRBJ2-7	-	few	TRBV7-9	CASSLVGPSEQYF	TGTGCCAGCAGCTTAGTCGGCCCCTCGGAGCAGTACTTC